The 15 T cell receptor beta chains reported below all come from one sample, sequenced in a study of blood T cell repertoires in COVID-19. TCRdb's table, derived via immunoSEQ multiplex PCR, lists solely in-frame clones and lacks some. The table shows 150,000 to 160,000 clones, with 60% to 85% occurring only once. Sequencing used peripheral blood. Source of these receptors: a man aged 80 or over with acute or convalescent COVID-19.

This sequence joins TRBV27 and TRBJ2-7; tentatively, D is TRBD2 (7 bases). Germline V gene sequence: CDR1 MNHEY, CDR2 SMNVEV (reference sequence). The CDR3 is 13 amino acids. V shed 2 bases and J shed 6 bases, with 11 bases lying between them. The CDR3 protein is CASSLGRGSEQYF. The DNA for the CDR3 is TGTGCCAGCAGTTTAGGGAGGGGGTCCGAGCAGTACTTC.

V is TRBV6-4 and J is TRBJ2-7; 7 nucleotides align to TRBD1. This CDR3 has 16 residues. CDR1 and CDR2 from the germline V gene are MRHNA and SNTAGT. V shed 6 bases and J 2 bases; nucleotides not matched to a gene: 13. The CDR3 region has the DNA TGTGCCAGCAGAAAAGGAGAGGGGGCTTTAACCTACGAGCAGTACGTC. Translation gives CASRKGEGALTYEQYV.

In DNA form, the CDR3 reads TGTGCCAGCAGCAACGGGACACCCAGGGCTTTCTTT. Translating it yields CASSNGTPRAFF. The chain employs TRBV6-5 and TRBJ1-1; possible D gene TRBD1, 6 bases. Germline V gene lookup returns CDR1 MNHEY and CDR2 SVGAGI. The CDR3 loop spans 12 amino acids. Between the trimmed V and J ends, which lost 6 bases and 11 bases, there was a span of 16 bases.

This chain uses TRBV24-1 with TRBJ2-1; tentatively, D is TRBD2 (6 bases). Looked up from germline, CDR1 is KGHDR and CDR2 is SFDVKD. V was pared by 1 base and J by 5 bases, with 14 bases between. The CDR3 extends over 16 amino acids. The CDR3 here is CATSDFGLAKNNEQFF. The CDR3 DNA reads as TGTGCCACCAGTGATTTTGGGCTAGCGAAAAACAATGAGCAGTTCTTC.

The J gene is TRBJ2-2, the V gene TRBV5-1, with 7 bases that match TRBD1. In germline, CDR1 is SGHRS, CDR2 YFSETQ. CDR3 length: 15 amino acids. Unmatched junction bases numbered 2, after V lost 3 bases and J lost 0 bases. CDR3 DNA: TGCGCCAGCAGCTCGGACAGGCCGAACACCGGGGAGCTGTTTTTT. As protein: CASSSDRPNTGELFF.

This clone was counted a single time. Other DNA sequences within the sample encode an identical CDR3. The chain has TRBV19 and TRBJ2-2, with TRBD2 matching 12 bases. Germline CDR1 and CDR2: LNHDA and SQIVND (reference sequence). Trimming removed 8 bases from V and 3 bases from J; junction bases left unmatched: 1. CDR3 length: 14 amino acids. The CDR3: CASSSGGDTGELFF. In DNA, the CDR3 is TGTGCCAGTTCTAGCGGGGGGGACACCGGGGAGCTGTTTTTT.

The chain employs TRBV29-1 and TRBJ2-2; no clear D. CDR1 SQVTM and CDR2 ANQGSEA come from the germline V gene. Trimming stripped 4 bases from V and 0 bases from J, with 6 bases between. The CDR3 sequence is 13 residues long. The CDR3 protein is CSVGQSNTGELFF. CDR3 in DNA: TGCAGCGTTGGCCAGTCGAACACCGGGGAGCTGTTTTTT.

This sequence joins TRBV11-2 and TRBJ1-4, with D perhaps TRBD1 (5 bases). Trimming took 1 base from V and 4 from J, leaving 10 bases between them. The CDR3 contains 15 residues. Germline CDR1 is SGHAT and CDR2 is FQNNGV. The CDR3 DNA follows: TGTGCCAGCAGCTTAGTAGCAGGGCTTAATGAAAAACTGTTTTTT. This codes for CASSLVAGLNEKLFF.

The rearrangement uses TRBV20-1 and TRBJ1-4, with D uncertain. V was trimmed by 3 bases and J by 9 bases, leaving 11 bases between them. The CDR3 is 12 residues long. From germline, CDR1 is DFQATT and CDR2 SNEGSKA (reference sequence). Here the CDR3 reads CSASIRGQKLFF. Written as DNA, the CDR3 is TGCAGTGCTAGTATCCGCGGTCAAAAACTGTTTTTT.

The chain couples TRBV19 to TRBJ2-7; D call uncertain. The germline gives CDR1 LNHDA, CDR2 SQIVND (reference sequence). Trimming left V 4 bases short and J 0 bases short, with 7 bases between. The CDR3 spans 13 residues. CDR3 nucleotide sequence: TGTGCCAGTAGTAAACCGGTCTCCTACGAGCAGTACTTC. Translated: CASSKPVSYEQYF.

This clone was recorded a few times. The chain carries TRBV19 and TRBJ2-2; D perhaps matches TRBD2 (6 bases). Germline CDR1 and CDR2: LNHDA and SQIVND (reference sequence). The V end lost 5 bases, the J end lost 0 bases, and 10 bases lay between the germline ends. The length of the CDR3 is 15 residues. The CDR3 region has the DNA TGTGCCAGTAGTTGGGGCGGGGCGAACACCGGGGAGCTGTTTTTT. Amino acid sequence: CASSWGGANTGELFF.

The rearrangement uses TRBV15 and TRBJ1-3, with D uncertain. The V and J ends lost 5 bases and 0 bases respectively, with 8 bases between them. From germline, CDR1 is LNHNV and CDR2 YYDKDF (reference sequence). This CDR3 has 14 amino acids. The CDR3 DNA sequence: TGTGCCACCAGCCACATCTTCTCTGGAAACACCATATATTTT. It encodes CATSHIFSGNTIYF.

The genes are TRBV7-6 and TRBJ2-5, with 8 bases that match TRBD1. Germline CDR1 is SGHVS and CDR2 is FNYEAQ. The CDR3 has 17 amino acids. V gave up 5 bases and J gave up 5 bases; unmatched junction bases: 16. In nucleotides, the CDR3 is TGTGCCAGCAGCGTAGGTTCGGGACAGGTGATCGGCGAGACCCAGTACTTC. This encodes CASSVGSGQVIGETQYF.

This CDR3 is CASSRQGGANEKLFF. In DNA, the CDR3 is TGTGCCAGCAGCAGACAGGGGGGAGCTAATGAAAAACTGTTTTTT. V gene TRBV7-2 combines with J gene TRBJ1-4; 9 bases agree with TRBD1. V was pared by 5 bases and J by 3 bases, with 4 bases of the junction left unmatched. CDR3 length: 15 amino acids. Germline V CDR1 and CDR2: SGHTA, FQGNSA.

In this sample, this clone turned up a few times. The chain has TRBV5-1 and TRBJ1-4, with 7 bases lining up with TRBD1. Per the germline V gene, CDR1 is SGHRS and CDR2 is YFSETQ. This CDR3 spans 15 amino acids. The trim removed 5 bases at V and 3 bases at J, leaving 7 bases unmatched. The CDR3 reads CASRPMGTANEKLFF. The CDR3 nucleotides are TGCGCCAGCAGGCCGATGGGGACAGCTAATGAAAAACTGTTTTTT.